A single TCR beta chain is shown here with its context. Its antigen remains unidentified. These data come from a study of CXCR3-negative and CXCR3-positive naive CD8 T cells (dated by TCRdb to about 2019). Concerning the study at large: In total, around 140 million TRB reads were obtained, corresponding to roughly 1.5 +/- 0.3 million reads per library. The diversity and physicochemical repertoire analyses included ten to eleven donors pooled from two independent experiments. For the TRBV-TRBJ cluster analysis, the naive subsets came from 5 donors, while the memory cells came from 3 donors. Points the paper makes about the study in general: Repertoire diversity was comparably high in both naive subsets but much lower in memory CD8+ T cells. Because CXCR3 expression was partially decreased after cryopreservation, freshly isolated PBMCs were used for most assays. Because surface CD5, which is linked to self-reactivity in mice, was comparable between the naive subsets, TCR interaction strength was also inferred from TRB CDR3 physicochemical properties. Within the same donor, TRBV-TRBJ usage looked similar between naive CXCR3-negative and CXCR3-positive cells, but memory cells had distinct patterns. Compared with CXCR3-negative naive cells, CXCR3-positive naive cells had TRB CDR3s with higher hydrophobicity (lower Kidera factor 4), lower energy, and higher strength and volume indices.

Sequencing instrument: NextSeq 550. The Human TCR Profiling Kit (MiLaboratory) was used to make UMI-labeled 5' RACE TRB cDNA libraries. cDNA synthesis used the entire amount of extracted RNA, and PCR amplification then used the entire amount of cDNA produced. The libraries were made side by side, with each library going through the same number of PCR cycles. In the original analysis: With a minimum of two reads required per UMI, MIGEC and MiXCR pulled out about 57,000 +/- 9,900 unique UMI-labeled TRB cDNA molecules from each library. On average, each library contained about 40,000 +/- 10,000 functional in-frame TRB CDR3 nucleotide clonotypes without stop codons. Diversity metrics, including normalized Shannon-Wiener and Chao1, were computed in VDJtools after downsampling to 5000 UMI-labeled TRB molecules per sample. For the central five CDR3 residues, VDJtools calculated physicochemical properties weighted by clonotype size, namely interaction energy, strength, volume and Kidera factor 4. TCRdb reprocessed the sequencing reads and holds a single record per CDR3 protein sequence, with no DNA. None of the V and J calls come from the authors' own analysis; TCRdb made them. This sample's table contains some 130,000 distinct CDR3 sequences. Approximately 0.51% of the sample rests with the top ten.

Counted from cysteine to phenylalanine, this CDR3 has 12 amino acids. No DNA was logged. In the germline V gene (reference sequence), CDR1 corresponds to LGHDT and CDR2 to YNNKEL. Each CD8+ T cell subset was flow-sorted in triplicate, with fewer than 350,000 cells per subset placed directly into RLT lysis buffer. To keep memory contaminants out, a stringent definition of naive CD8+ T cells was applied: CD45RO-CCR7+CD27+CD95-. Using standard density gradient centrifugation, peripheral blood mononuclear cells were isolated from buffy coats. Naive CXCR3-negative and CXCR3-positive CD8+ T cells were flow-sorted using a FACSAria III. Total RNA was extracted from sorted cells using an RNeasy Mini Kit.

This clonotype was obtained from a human donor in good health. Some clones in this sample may be carry-over from other donors' samples. The sample consisted of naive CXCR3- CD8+ T cells from blood. Reading the label with the study, this specimen's cell subset or site is: CD45RO-CCR7+CD27+CD95- naive CD8+ T cells lacking CXCR3 (TNR3-). The chain is assembled from TRBV3-1 and TRBJ2-1. CDR3 reads: CASSQFGVEQFF.